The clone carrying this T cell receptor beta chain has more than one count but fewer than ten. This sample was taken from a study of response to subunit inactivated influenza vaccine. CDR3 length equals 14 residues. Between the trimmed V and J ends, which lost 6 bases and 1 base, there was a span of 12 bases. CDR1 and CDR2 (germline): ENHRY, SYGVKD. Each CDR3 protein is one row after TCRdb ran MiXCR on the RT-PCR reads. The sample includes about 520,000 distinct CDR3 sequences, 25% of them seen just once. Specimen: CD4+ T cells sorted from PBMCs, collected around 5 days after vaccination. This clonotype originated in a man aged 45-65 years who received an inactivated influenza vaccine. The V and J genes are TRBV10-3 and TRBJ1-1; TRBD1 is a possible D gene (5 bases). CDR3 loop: CAISEGRANTEAFF. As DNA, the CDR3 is TGTGCCATCAGCGAGGGACGCGCGAACACTGAAGCTTTCTTT.